These T cell receptor beta chains were read from a single sample in a study of blood T cell repertoires in COVID-19. Generated by immunoSEQ multiplex PCR, the TCRdb table keeps only in-frame clones and is missing some. The repertoire holds about 200,000 clones, with 82% as singletons. Sequenced: peripheral blood. These receptors came from a woman aged 80 or over with COVID-19, enrolled during active disease. The CDR3 runs from the conserved cysteine through the conserved F or W. D genes are given only for firm matches. Size values are once, few and many counts, or a class for expanded clones, and some rows have none.

size	V	J	D	CDR3	DNA
once	TRBV3-1/TRBV3-2	TRBJ2-7	TRBD1	CASSRLDRAPRGRPYEQYF	TGTGCCAGCAGCCGCCTCGACAGGGCCCCCCGAGGCAGGCCCTACGAGCAGTACTTC
-	TRBV27	TRBJ2-3	TRBD2	CASSLATSATDTQYF	TGTGCCAGCAGTTTGGCGACTAGCGCCACAGATACGCAGTATTTT
-	TRBV5-1	TRBJ2-2	-	CASSLAAGQGGELFF	TGCGCCAGCAGCTTGGCCGCTGGGCAGGGCGGGGAGCTGTTTTTT
-	TRBV30	TRBJ2-3	TRBD1	CAWNPTGVRTDTQYF	TGTGCCTGGAATCCCACAGGGGTACGCACAGATACGCAGTATTTT
-	TRBV7-2	TRBJ2-5	TRBD2	CASSLGKREDQETQYF	TGTGCCAGCAGCTTAGGGAAGCGGGAGGACCAAGAGACCCAGTACTTC
few	TRBV7-2	TRBJ1-2	-	CASSLEAGPMGYTF	TGTGCCAGCAGCTTAGAAGCAGGGCCCATGGGCTACACCTTC
-	TRBV7-2	TRBJ1-2	TRBD1	CASSSMTGAYGYTF	TGTGCCAGCAGCTCTATGACAGGGGCCTATGGCTACACCTTC
-	TRBV18	TRBJ1-2	TRBD1	CASSPSTGGKDSYTF	TGTGCCAGCTCACCTTCGACAGGGGGCAAAGATAGCTACACCTTC
-	TRBV24-1	TRBJ2-5	TRBD2	CATSDLEAGVGETQYF	TGTGCCACCAGTGATTTGGAAGCGGGAGTTGGGGAGACCCAGTACTTC
many	TRBV7-3	TRBJ2-2	-	CASRSTGGNTGELFF	TGTGCCAGCCGGTCTACCGGGGGGAACACCGGGGAGCTGTTTTTT
-	TRBV2	TRBJ2-2	-	CASKVQGSGELFF	TGTGCCAGCAAGGTCCAGGGCTCCGGGGAGCTGTTTTTT
-	TRBV7-3	TRBJ2-3	TRBD1	CASSLSGQGVDTQYF	TGTGCCAGCAGCTTATCCGGCCAGGGGGTGGATACGCAGTATTTT
-	TRBV4-1	TRBJ1-5	-	CASSQDRDQPQHF	TGCGCCAGCAGCCAAGATCGGGATCAGCCCCAGCATTTT
-	TRBV4-3	TRBJ1-4	-	CASSQQEATNEKLFF	TGCGCCAGCAGCCAGCAAGAGGCAACTAATGAAAAACTGTTTTTT
-	TRBV3-1/TRBV3-2	TRBJ2-7	-	CASSQVPGNPDEQYF	TGTGCCAGCAGCCAAGTACCGGGGAATCCCGACGAGCAGTACTTC
-	TRBV5-1	TRBJ2-1	-	CASSFGQNYNEQFF	TGCGCCAGCAGCTTTGGACAGAACTACAATGAGCAGTTCTTC
-	TRBV27	TRBJ2-3	TRBD1	CASSLGTGTDTQYF	TGTGCCAGCAGCCTAGGGACAGGCACAGATACGCAGTATTTT
few	TRBV7-2	TRBJ2-1	TRBD2	CASSQGLADYNEQFF	TGTGCCAGCAGCCAGGGACTAGCGGACTACAATGAGCAGTTCTTC
-	TRBV28	TRBJ2-7	-	CASSLGGYEQYF	TGTGCCAGCAGTTTAGGGGGGTACGAGCAGTACTTC
-	TRBV7-3	TRBJ2-2	TRBD2	CASRQGLATGELFF	TGTGCCAGCAGACAGGGACTAGCGACCGGGGAGCTGTTTTTT
few	TRBV5-6	TRBJ1-1	-	CASRFRRNTEAFF	TGTGCCAGCAGATTTAGGAGGAACACTGAAGCTTTCTTT
-	TRBV5-1	TRBJ1-2	-	CASSPSTVNYGYTF	TGCGCCAGCAGCCCCTCAACAGTCAACTATGGCTACACCTTC
-	TRBV2	TRBJ2-5	-	CASSEALAFVKTQYF	TGTGCCAGCAGTGAAGCGTTAGCGTTCGTAAAGACCCAGTACTTC
-	TRBV4-2	TRBJ2-2	TRBD2	CASSHGSGGDNTGELFF	TGTGCCAGCAGCCATGGAAGCGGGGGGGACAACACCGGGGAGCTGTTTTTT
-	TRBV18	TRBJ1-2	TRBD1	CASSERTGDYGYTF	TGTGCCAGCTCCGAGCGGACAGGGGACTATGGCTACACCTTC
-	TRBV7-3	TRBJ2-2	-	CASSLRSREGNTGELFF	TGTGCCAGCAGCTTGCGCTCCCGGGAAGGGAACACCGGGGAGCTGTTTTTT
-	TRBV5-4	TRBJ2-1	-	CASSSAGTRSSYNEQFF	TGTGCCAGCAGCTCGGCAGGCACTAGGAGCTCCTACAATGAGCAGTTCTTC
-	TRBV3-1/TRBV3-2	TRBJ1-4	-	CASSQLRQEPPTEKLFF	TGTGCCAGCAGCCAACTTCGACAGGAACCTCCTACTGAAAAACTGTTTTTT
-	TRBV28	TRBJ2-1	TRBD2	CASILAGGINEQFF	TGTGCCAGCATACTAGCGGGAGGGATCAATGAGCAGTTCTTC
-	TRBV10-3	TRBJ1-2	-	CAIRGEGGFDYGYTF	TGTGCCATCAGGGGAGAGGGGGGGTTCGACTATGGCTACACCTTC
-	TRBV6-4	TRBJ2-7	-	CASSALRGGEQYF	TGTGCCAGCAGTGCCCTTCGAGGAGGCGAGCAGTACTTC
-	TRBV28	TRBJ2-1	-	CASRRFKGVKYNEQFF	TGTGCCAGCAGGAGATTCAAGGGGGTGAAATACAATGAGCAGTTCTTC
once	TRBV11-2	TRBJ2-2	-	CASSRTTNTGELFF	TGTGCCAGCAGCCGGACTACGAACACCGGGGAGCTGTTTTTT
-	TRBV10-1	TRBJ2-7	TRBD1	CASSAARTGSYEQYF	TGCGCCAGCAGCGCCGCCCGGACAGGCTCCTACGAGCAGTACTTC
few	TRBV7-7	TRBJ2-5	-	CASSLGAGDLETQYF	TGTGCTAGCAGCTTAGGGGCGGGCGACCTAGAGACCCAGTACTTC
-	TRBV4-1	TRBJ2-7	-	CASSQGQGGTYEQYF	TGCGCCAGCAGCCAAGGGCAGGGGGGCACCTACGAGCAGTACTTC
-	TRBV28	TRBJ1-2	TRBD1	CASSKGGAVDGYTF	TGTGCCAGCAGTAAAGGGGGCGCAGTGGATGGCTACACCTTC
-	TRBV2	TRBJ2-3	-	CASSEGADTQYF	TGTGCCAGCAGTGAGGGAGCTGATACGCAGTATTTT
-	TRBV5-4	TRBJ2-1	TRBD2	CASSTSGRAPLF	TGTGCCAGCAGCACGAGCGGGAGGGCCCCCCTCTTC
-	TRBV14	TRBJ1-6	TRBD1	CASSQPGQGRNSPLHF	TGTGCCAGCAGCCAGCCGGGACAGGGTAGAAATTCACCCCTCCACTTT
-	TRBV20-1	TRBJ1-2	-	CSAPLFGGYTF	TGCAGTGCTCCGCTATTCGGTGGCTACACCTTC
-	TRBV5-1	TRBJ1-1	TRBD1	CASSLQGGTEAFF	TGCGCCAGCAGCTTACAGGGGGGGACTGAAGCTTTCTTT
-	TRBV7-3	TRBJ1-1	-	CASSSNMNTEAFF	TGTGCCAGCAGCTCCAACATGAACACTGAAGCTTTCTTT
-	TRBV28	TRBJ1-3	TRBD1	CASRDSARGGGNTIYF	TGTGCCAGTAGGGACAGCGCGAGAGGGGGTGGAAACACCATATATTTT
-	TRBV18	TRBJ2-3	-	CASSPSTDTQYF	TGTGCCAGCTCACCCAGTACAGATACGCAGTATTTT
-	TRBV20-1	TRBJ1-5	-	CSAGGPGQPQHF	TGCAGTGCTGGTGGCCCAGGGCAGCCCCAGCATTTT
-	TRBV12-3/TRBV12-4	TRBJ1-5	-	CATRGGPNQPQHF	TGTGCCACGAGGGGGGGCCCCAATCAGCCCCAGCATTTT
-	TRBV7-9	TRBJ1-4	TRBD1	CASSSGQATNEKLFF	TGTGCCAGCAGCTCGGGACAGGCGACTAATGAAAAACTGTTTTTT